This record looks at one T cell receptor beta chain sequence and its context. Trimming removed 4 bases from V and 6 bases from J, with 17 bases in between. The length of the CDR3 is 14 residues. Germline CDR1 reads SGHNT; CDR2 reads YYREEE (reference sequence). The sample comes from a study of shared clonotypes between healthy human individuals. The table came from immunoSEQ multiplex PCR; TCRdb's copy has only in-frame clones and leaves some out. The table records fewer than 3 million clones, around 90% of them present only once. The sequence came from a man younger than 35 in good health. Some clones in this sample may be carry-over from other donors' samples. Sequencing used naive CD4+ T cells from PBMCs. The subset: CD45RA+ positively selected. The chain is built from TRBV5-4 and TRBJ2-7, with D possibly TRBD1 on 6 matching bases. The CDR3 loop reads CASSSGQTHTEQYF. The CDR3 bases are TGTGCCAGCAGCAGCGGACAGACCCACACCGAGCAGTACTTC.